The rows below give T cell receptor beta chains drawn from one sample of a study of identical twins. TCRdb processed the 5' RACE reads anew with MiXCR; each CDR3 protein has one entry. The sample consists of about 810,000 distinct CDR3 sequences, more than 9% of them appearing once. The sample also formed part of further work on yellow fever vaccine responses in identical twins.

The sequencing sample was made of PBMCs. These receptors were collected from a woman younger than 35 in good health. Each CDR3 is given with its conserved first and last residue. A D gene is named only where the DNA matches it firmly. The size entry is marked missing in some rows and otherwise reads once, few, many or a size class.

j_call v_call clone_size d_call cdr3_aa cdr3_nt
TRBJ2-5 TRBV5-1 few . CASSLGRQGETQYF TGCGCCAGCAGCTTGGGACGCCAGGGGGAGACCCAGTACTTC
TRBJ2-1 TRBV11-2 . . CASSLVPLAAPGYNEQFF TGTGCCAGCAGCTTAGTCCCCCTAGCTGCCCCTGGGTACAATGAGCAGTTCTTC
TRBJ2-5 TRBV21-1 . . CASSKQRPGARVETQYF TGTGCCAGCAGCAAACAACGGCCAGGGGCAAGAGTGGAGACCCAGTACTTC
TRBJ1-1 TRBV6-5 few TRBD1 CASSYTGQLPTEAFF TGTGCCAGCAGTTACACGGGACAGCTCCCCACTGAAGCTTTCTTT
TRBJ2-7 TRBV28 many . CASSFSIYEQYF TGTGCCAGCAGTTTTTCCATATACGAGCAGTACTTC
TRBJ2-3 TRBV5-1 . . CASSRQRTDGTDTQYF TGCGCCAGCAGTCGTCAGAGGACTGACGGCACAGATACGCAGTATTTT
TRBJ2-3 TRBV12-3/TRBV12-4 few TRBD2 CASSLVAGVGTDTQYF TGTGCCAGCAGTCTAGTAGCGGGGGTTGGCACAGATACGCAGTATTTT
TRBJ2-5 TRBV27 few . CASAPGIQETQYF TGTGCCAGCGCCCCGGGAATTCAAGAGACCCAGTACTTC
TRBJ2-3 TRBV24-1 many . CATEGTTDTQYF TGTGCCACCGAGGGAACCACAGATACGCAGTATTTT
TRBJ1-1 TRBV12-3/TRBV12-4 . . CASTTLGPAAFF TGTGCCAGCACAACCCTGGGTCCGGCGGCTTTCTTT
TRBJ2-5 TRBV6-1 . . CASSEAVGLQETQYF TGTGCCAGCAGTGAAGCGGTCGGACTCCAAGAGACCCAGTACTTC
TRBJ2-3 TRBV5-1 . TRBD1 CASRTTGDTDTQYF TGCGCCAGCAGGACAACAGGGGACACAGATACGCAGTATTTT
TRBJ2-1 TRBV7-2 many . CASSLTTRVRYNEQFF TGTGCCAGCAGCTTAACTACCCGGGTCAGATACAATGAGCAGTTCTTC
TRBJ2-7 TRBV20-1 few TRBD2 CSARQGTSGSYEQYF TGCAGTGCTAGACAAGGGACTAGCGGGAGCTACGAGCAGTACTTC
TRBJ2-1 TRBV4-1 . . CASSQELSGYNNEQFF TGCGCCAGCAGCCAAGAATTAAGCGGGTACAACAATGAGCAGTTCTTC
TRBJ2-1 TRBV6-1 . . CATRTSSYNEQFF TGTGCCACCAGAACTAGCTCCTACAATGAGCAGTTCTTC
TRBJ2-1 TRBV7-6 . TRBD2 CASSLELAGPAYNEQFF TGTGCCAGCAGCTTAGAGCTAGCGGGGCCCGCCTACAATGAGCAGTTCTTC
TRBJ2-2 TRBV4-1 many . CASSHPIPGELFF TGCGCCAGCAGCCACCCAATACCCGGGGAGCTGTTTTTT
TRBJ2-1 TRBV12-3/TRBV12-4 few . CASSLFGGYNEQFF TGTGCCAGCAGTTTGTTCGGGGGCTACAATGAGCAGTTCTTC
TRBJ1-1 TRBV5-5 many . CASSPGGANTEAFF TGTGCCAGCAGCCCGGGTGGCGCGAACACTGAAGCTTTCTTT
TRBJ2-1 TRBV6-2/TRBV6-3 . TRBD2 CASSTWERGSSYEQFF TGTGCCAGCAGTACCTGGGAGCGGGGGTCCTCATATGAGCAGTTCTTC
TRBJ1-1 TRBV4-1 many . CASSQEWGVISEAFF TGCGCCAGCAGCCAAGAGTGGGGAGTTATTTCTGAAGCTTTCTTT
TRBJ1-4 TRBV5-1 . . CASSPRTANEKLFF TGCGCCAGCAGCCCAAGGACGGCTAATGAAAAACTGTTTTTT
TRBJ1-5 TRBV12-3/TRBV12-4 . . CASRHSRHSNQPQHF TGTGCCAGCAGACACAGCCGACATAGCAATCAGCCCCAGCATTTT
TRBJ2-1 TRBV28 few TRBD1 CASSFPGTGYNEQFF TGTGCCAGCAGTTTCCCCGGGACAGGCTACAATGAGCAGTTCTTC
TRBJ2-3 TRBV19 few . CASRSEGRTDTQYF TGTGCCAGTAGGTCAGAGGGGAGGACAGATACGCAGTATTTT
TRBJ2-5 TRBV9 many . CASSVSRGNMGETQYF TGTGCCAGCAGCGTCAGTCGGGGTAATATGGGAGAGACCCAGTACTTC
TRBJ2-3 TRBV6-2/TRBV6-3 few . CASRRADTDTQYF TGTGCCAGCCGGAGGGCGGACACAGATACGCAGTATTTT
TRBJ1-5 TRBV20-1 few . CSAREGSYNQPQHF TGCAGTGCTAGAGAAGGCAGCTACAATCAGCCCCAGCATTTT
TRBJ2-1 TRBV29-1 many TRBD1 CSVAPGQGALNEQFF TGCAGCGTTGCCCCCGGGCAGGGGGCGTTGAATGAGCAGTTCTTC
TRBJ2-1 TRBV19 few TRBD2 CASSPGLEPYNEQFF TGTGCCAGTAGTCCGGGACTAGAGCCTTACAATGAGCAGTTCTTC
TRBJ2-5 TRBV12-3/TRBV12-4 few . CASSPGWGVETQYF TGTGCCAGCAGTCCCGGATGGGGTGTAGAGACCCAGTACTTC
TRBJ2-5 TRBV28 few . CASSSKSQETQYF TGTGCCAGCAGTTCCAAATCCCAAGAGACCCAGTACTTC
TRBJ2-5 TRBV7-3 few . CASSPVRQRGTQYF TGTGCCAGCAGCCCCGTGAGGCAGAGGGGGACCCAGTACTTC
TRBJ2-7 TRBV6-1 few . CASSPGATSSYEQYF TGTGCCAGCAGCCCCGGGGCTACAAGCTCCTACGAGCAGTACTTC
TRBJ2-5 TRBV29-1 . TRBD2 CSVDELAGEAYQETQYF TGCAGCGTTGATGAGTTAGCGGGAGAGGCATACCAAGAGACCCAGTACTTC
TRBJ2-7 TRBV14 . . CASSRSGSLTEQYF TGTGCCAGCAGTCGAAGCGGGTCCCTCACCGAGCAGTACTTC
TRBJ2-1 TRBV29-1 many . CSVASDRISYNEQFF TGCAGCGTAGCTTCAGACAGAATTTCTTACAATGAGCAGTTCTTC
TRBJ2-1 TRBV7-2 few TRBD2 CASSSSGLAGYEQFF TGTGCCAGCAGCTCCTCGGGACTAGCGGGGTATGAGCAGTTCTTC
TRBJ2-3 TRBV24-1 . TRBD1 CATSESGTGLSTDTQYF TGTGCCACCAGTGAGTCCGGGACAGGGCTAAGCACAGATACGCAGTATTTT
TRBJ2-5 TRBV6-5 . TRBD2 CASSYALAGGPGKTQYF TGTGCCAGCAGTTACGCACTAGCGGGAGGCCCGGGGAAGACCCAGTACTTC
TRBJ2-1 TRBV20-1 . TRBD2 CSASMTSGGNNEQFF TGCAGTGCTTCGATGACTAGCGGGGGAAACAATGAGCAGTTCTTC
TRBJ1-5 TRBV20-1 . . CSATDPKAHQPQHF TGCAGTGCCACGGACCCTAAAGCGCATCAGCCCCAGCATTTT
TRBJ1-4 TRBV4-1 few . CASSQVGSGGNEKLFF TGCGCCAGCAGCCAAGTAGGATCCGGGGGGAATGAAAAACTGTTTTTT
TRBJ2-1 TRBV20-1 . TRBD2 CSARNSGSMNEQFF TGCAGTGCTAGAAATAGCGGGAGTATGAATGAGCAGTTCTTC
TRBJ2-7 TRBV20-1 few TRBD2 CSAEGREKGYEQYF TGCAGTGCTGAGGGGCGGGAGAAGGGATACGAGCAGTACTTC
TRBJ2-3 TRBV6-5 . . CASSYNRPTFTDTQYF TGTGCCAGCAGTTACAACAGGCCAACTTTCACAGATACGCAGTATTTT
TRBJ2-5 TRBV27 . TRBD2 CASRGTSSKTQYF TGTGCCAGCAGAGGGACTAGTTCTAAGACCCAGTACTTC
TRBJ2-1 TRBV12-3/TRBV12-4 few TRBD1 CASSQTGTGRFF TGTGCCAGCAGCCAAACCGGGACAGGGAGGTTCTTC
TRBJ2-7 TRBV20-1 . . CSARDSTSLREQYF TGCAGTGCTAGAGATTCTACTAGTTTGAGAGAGCAGTACTTC
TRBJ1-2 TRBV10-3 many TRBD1 CAIRRDSLSNYGYTF TGTGCCATCAGGAGGGACAGCCTATCTAACTATGGCTACACCTTC
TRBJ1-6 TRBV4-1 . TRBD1 CASSQTGGSSPLHF TGCGCCAGCAGCCAAACAGGGGGTAGTTCACCCCTCCACTTT
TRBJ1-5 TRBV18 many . CASSPRGDQPQHF TGTGCCAGCTCACCTAGGGGGGATCAGCCCCAGCATTTT
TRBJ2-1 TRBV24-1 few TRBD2 CATSGGLAGILEQFF TGTGCCACCAGTGGCGGACTAGCGGGAATTCTTGAGCAGTTCTTC
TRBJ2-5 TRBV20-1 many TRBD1 CSARARTGQETQYF TGCAGTGCTAGAGCAAGGACAGGGCAAGAGACCCAGTACTTC
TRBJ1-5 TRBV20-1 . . CSARGQHQPQHF TGCAGTGCTAGAGGCCAGCATCAGCCCCAGCATTTT
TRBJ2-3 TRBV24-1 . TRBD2 CATSDWGTSASTDTQYF TGTGCCACCAGTGATTGGGGGACTAGCGCCAGCACAGATACGCAGTATTTT
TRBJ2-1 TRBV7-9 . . CASSYSRGAGHYNEQFF TGTGCCAGCAGCTATTCTCGGGGGGCCGGACACTACAATGAGCAGTTCTTC